The clone carrying this T cell receptor beta chain showed up just a few times. The antigen remains unidentified. Using immunoSEQ multiplex PCR, the repertoire was profiled, and TCRdb retains in-frame clones only, with some absent. The sample holds 20,000 to 25,000 clones, 85% to 90% seen once. Positively selected by magnetic beads, CD4+ and CD8+ cells were purity-checked by flow cytometry. The data derive from a study of somatic mutations in cytotoxic T cells in rheumatoid arthritis. Study findings and constraints: In the expanded CD8+ clones, the antigen targets remained unknown. Comparison of CD8+ T-cell clonality between rheumatoid arthritis patients and age-matched healthy controls yielded no significant difference. A largest CD8+ clone above 20% of CD8+ cells occurred in about an eighth of the 65 patients.

The V gene's germline CDR1 is MGHRA and CDR2 YSYEKL. The V end lost 4 bases, the J end lost 4 bases, and 17 bases lay between the germline ends. The CDR3 extends over 15 amino acids. Sequencing input: CD8+ T cells sorted from blood. The receptor's source is a woman aged 45-65 years in good health. This chain uses TRBV4-1 with TRBJ2-7; tentatively, D is TRBD1 or TRBD2 (5 bases each). The CDR3 bases are TGCGCCAGCAGCCTGGGACCAAATACCGGGTACGAGCAGTACTTC. Encoded protein: CASSLGPNTGYEQYF.